This T cell receptor (beta chain) appears in the sequencing data of a study of CD8+CD57+ T cells in acquired aplastic anemia. Whole-study results and caveats: The number of CD8+ CDR3 sequences shared by patients and controls was about 27.

Genomic DNA templated the TCR beta VDJ and CDR3 profiling. TCRdb recomputed calls from the reads with MiXCR, one row per CDR3 protein. The data hold about 210,000 distinct CDR3 sequences, with about 59% observed a single time. Points on this clonotype: Its antigen is not identified.

Germline CDR1 and CDR2: ENHRY and SYGVKD. The ends were cut back, 4 bases at V and 7 bases at J, with 11 bases in the middle. This CDR3 comprises 12 residues. The sequenced material came from sorted CD4+, CD8+, or CD8+CD57+ T cells (not recorded which) from PBMCs. The rearrangement joins TRBV10-3 to TRBJ2-7, with D hard to call. The clonotype was recovered from a human donor in good health. CDR3 in amino acids: CAISGVAQEQYF. The CDR3, as DNA: TGTGCCATCAGTGGCGTTGCGCAGGAGCAGTACTTC.